What follows are 18 T cell receptor beta chains derived from one specimen sequenced in a study of blood T cell repertoires in COVID-19. Some clones are missing from TCRdb's copy, which holds only in-frame ones; the method was immunoSEQ multiplex PCR. The sample consists of tens of thousands of clones, more than 75% of them appearing once. The sequenced material came from peripheral blood. These receptors were taken from a human donor with acute or convalescent COVID-19. The donor label of this sample is uncertain.

The chain recombines TRBV19 with TRBJ2-7; D is possibly TRBD1 (6 bases). CDR3 length: 14 amino acids. Trimming stripped 7 bases from V and 0 bases from J, with 13 bases between. The germline gives CDR1 LNHDA, CDR2 SQIVND (reference sequence). In DNA form, the CDR3 reads TGTGCCAGTAAAAAACAGGGTTCCTCCTACGAGCAGTACTTC. It yields the protein CASKKQGSSYEQYF.

The rearrangement links TRBV15 to TRBJ1-3, with a weak D call TRBD1 (5 bases). CDR1 LNHNV and CDR2 YYDKDF come from the germline V gene (reference sequence). The CDR3 sequence is 15 residues long. V was cut by 2 bases and J by 5 bases, with 13 bases left in between. DNA for the CDR3: TGTGCCACCAGCAGACTCGAGGACACCCGAAACACCATATATTTT. It encodes CATSRLEDTRNTIYF.

This clone was seen only a few times. The J gene is TRBJ1-3, the V gene TRBV5-5, with D uncertain. CDR3 length equals 15 residues. CDR1 and CDR2 from the germline V gene are SGHKS and YYEKEE (reference sequence). V lost 0 bases and J 4 bases, leaving 11 bases between the germline ends. The CDR3 reads CASSLVLASGNTIYF. For the CDR3, the DNA is TGTGCCAGCAGCTTGGTCCTAGCATCCGGAAACACCATATATTTT. Full variable domain (remainder filled in from reference TRBV5-5 and TRBJ1-3): DAGVTQSPTHLIKTRGQQVTLRCSPISGHKSVSWYQQVLGQGPQFIFQYYEKEERGRGNFPDRFSARQFPNYSSELNVNALLLGDSALYLCASSLVLASGNTIYFGEGSWLTVV.

V and J are TRBV7-6 and TRBJ1-5, with TRBD1 identical over 8 bases. The CDR3 loop spans 13 amino acids. Germline V gene lookup returns CDR1 SGHVS and CDR2 FNYEAQ. V gave up 8 bases and J gave up 4 bases; unmatched junction bases: 4. In DNA form, the CDR3 reads TGTGCCAGCGGGACAGGAGCAAATCAGCCCCAGCATTTT. Protein sequence: CASGTGANQPQHF.

With respect to this clone: The germline gene is not matched at one end of the junction; a read error may be the cause. The V gene is TRBV2, the J gene TRBJ1-1, with a possible D match to TRBD1 (5 bases). The V gene's germline CDR1 is SNHLY and CDR2 FYNNEI. CDR3 length: 14 residues. The CDR3 region is CASREDRTNTEAFF. For the CDR3, the DNA is TGTGCCAGCAGGGAAGACAGAACGAACACTGAAGCTTTCTTT.

The chain links TRBV6-2 or TRBV6-3 to TRBJ1-3; 7 nucleotides align to TRBD1. Germline V gives CDR1 MNHEY, CDR2 SVGEGT. After removal of 6 bases from V and 4 bases from J, the junction contained 9 bases not matched to a gene. The CDR3 extends over 15 amino acids. DNA for the CDR3: TGTGCCAGCAGCTCACAGGGGACACAAGGAAACACCATATATTTT. Translation gives CASSSQGTQGNTIYF.

V is TRBV27 and J is TRBJ2-1; TRBD1 agrees at 9 bases. Germline-derived CDR1 and CDR2 are MNHEY and SMNVEV (reference sequence). CDR3 size: 15 residues. J was trimmed by 4 bases and V by 7 bases; bases with no gene match: 8. CDR3 bases: TGTGCCAGCAATCCTGGGACAGGGATATACAATGAGCAGTTCTTC. It specifies CASNPGTGIYNEQFF.

V gene TRBV28 combines with J gene TRBJ2-4; possible D gene TRBD2, 5 bases. V was pared by 9 bases and J by 0 bases, with 12 bases between. CDR3 length: 14 amino acids. Per germline, CDR1 MDHEN and CDR2 SYDVKM. CDR3 in DNA: TGTGCCAGTACTTGGCGGGCAGCCAAAAACATTCAGTACTTC. The encoded protein is CASTWRAAKNIQYF.

This clone was seen only a few times. V and J are TRBV9 and TRBJ1-5; D is perhaps TRBD1 (5 bases). Per germline, CDR1 SGDLS and CDR2 YYNGEE. The CDR3 is 17 amino acids. V was shortened by 8 bases and J by 2 bases, with 23 bases between the two germline ends. In DNA form, the CDR3 reads TGTGCCAGGTTCCCCCGCCCGTCGGGGGAAGGCAATCAGCCCCAGCATTTT. This gives the protein CARFPRPSGEGNQPQHF.

The rearrangement joins TRBV2 to TRBJ2-3; the match to TRBD2 covers 13 bases. Looked up from germline, CDR1 is SNHLY and CDR2 is FYNNEI. V lost 7 bases, J lost 3 bases, and 7 bases stayed unmatched. This CDR3 region has 16 residues. CDR3 nucleotide sequence: TGTGCCAGCATCCCCAGGACTAGCGGGGGTACAGATACGCAGTATTTT. Translated: CASIPRTSGGTDTQYF.

A single count supports this clone. V gene TRBV9 combines with J gene TRBJ2-7, with D unresolved. The V gene lost 0 bases and the J gene lost 6 bases, with 7 bases spanning the gap. This CDR3 is built from 12 residues. Germline values: CDR1 SGDLS, CDR2 YYNGEE. The CDR3 loop is CASSVGEFEQYF. The CDR3 bases are TGTGCCAGCAGCGTAGGAGAGTTCGAGCAGTACTTC.

This clone was recorded once. The rearrangement links TRBV6-5 to TRBJ2-3; TRBD2 might be the D (7 bases). Per germline, CDR1 MNHEY and CDR2 SVGAGI. Trimming removed 4 bases from V and 6 bases from J, with 17 bases in between. The CDR3 consists of 15 residues. CDR3: CASSSRGGKGDTQYF. For the CDR3, the DNA is TGTGCCAGCAGTTCAAGGGGGGGGAAAGGGGATACGCAGTATTTT.

The V call is TRBV2, the J call TRBJ1-5; TRBD1 might be the D (5 bases). The germline V gene encodes CDR1 SNHLY and CDR2 FYNNEI. Between the trimmed V and J ends, which lost 10 bases and 4 bases, there was a span of 14 bases. CDR3 size: 13 residues. CDR3 in amino acids: CATQRGENQPQHF. The CDR3 DNA sequence: TGTGCCACCCAACGGGGGGAGAATCAGCCCCAGCATTTT.

The V gene is TRBV16, the J gene TRBJ2-5, with 10 bases matching TRBD1. The CDR3 runs to 17 residues. The germline gives CDR1 KGHSY, CDR2 FQNENV. The V segment lost 3 bases and the J segment 3 bases; nucleotides outside the gene matches: 10. CDR3 nucleotides: TGTGCCAGCAGCCAGAACCCGGGACAGGGGAGGAAAGAGACCCAGTACTTC. Protein product: CASSQNPGQGRKETQYF. Variable domain in full (rest from reference TRBV16 and TRBJ2-5): GEEVAQTPKHLVRGEGQKAKLYCAPIKGHSYVFWYQQVLKNEFKFLISFQNENVFDETGMPKERFSAKCLPNSPCSLEIQATKLEDSAVYFCASSQNPGQGRKETQYFGPGTRLLVL.

V usage is TRBV5-1 and J usage is TRBJ2-1; 11 positions match TRBD2. Germline V gives CDR1 SGHRS, CDR2 YFSETQ. The CDR3 length is 16 residues. V lost 3 bases, J lost 2 bases, and 4 bases stayed unmatched. CDR3 loop: CASSSRLAGTYNEQFF. The CDR3 nucleotides are TGCGCCAGCAGCTCGAGACTAGCGGGAACCTACAATGAGCAGTTCTTC.

This chain links TRBV2 with TRBJ2-7; 9 bases align to TRBD2. CDR1 and CDR2 from the germline V gene are SNHLY and FYNNEI. V was pared by 4 bases and J by 7 bases, with 8 bases of the junction left unmatched. This CDR3 spans 14 amino acids. Here the CDR3 DNA reads TGTGCCAGCAGTGTCGGCGGGGGGGCCGGGGAGCAGTACTTC. This translates into CASSVGGGAGEQYF.

Note on this clone: This sample includes further DNA sequences coding for the same CDR3. V is TRBV5-1 and J is TRBJ1-1, with TRBD1 identical over 8 bases. V lost 3 bases, J lost 2 bases, and 6 bases stayed unmatched. Germline V gene data show CDR1 as SGHRS and CDR2 as YFSETQ. The CDR3 length is 15 residues. The CDR3 coding sequence is TGCGCCAGCAGCTCCGGGACAGGACGAAACACTGAAGCTTTCTTT. Protein: CASSSGTGRNTEAFF.

Written as DNA, the CDR3 is TGTGCCAGTAGTACGACAGGGGCCGGAGGGACTGAAGCTTTCTTT. Translated: CASSTTGAGGTEAFF. The chain carries TRBV19 and TRBJ1-1, with 8 bases lining up with TRBD1. Germline-derived CDR1 and CDR2 are LNHDA and SQIVND (reference sequence). V shed 4 bases, J shed 5 bases, and the junction held 9 bases outside the gene matches. This CDR3 is 15 amino acids long.